The 16 T cell receptor beta chains below come from one sample, sequenced in a study of T cell repertoires in aging, cancer and after chemotherapy. TRB rearrangements spanning V, D and J were amplified using mixed TRB-A/B primers. Via MiXCR, TCRdb re-called the multiplex PCR reads, giving one row per CDR3 protein. This sample carries about 3,500 distinct CDR3 sequences, nearly 35% of them seen once, and the ten largest clones take over 45%. Amplification of TCR beta used genomic DNA extracted from peripheral blood. Sequencing used blood. The source is a human donor in good health.

The chain combines TRBV7-9 with TRBJ1-1, with 10 bases matching TRBD1. The CDR3 is 16 amino acids. Germline trimming cut 5 bases from V and 5 bases from J; bases unmatched to any gene: 11. Looked up from germline, CDR1 is SEHNR and CDR2 is FQNEAQ (reference sequence). As DNA, the CDR3 is TGTGCCAGCAGCATCCGGGACAGGGGTTTTAGGACTGAAGCTTTCTTT. Translation gives CASSIRDRGFRTEAFF.

V is TRBV7-9 and J is TRBJ2-5; D not resolved. Germline values: CDR1 SEHNR, CDR2 FQNEAQ (reference sequence). V gave up 4 bases and J gave up 3 bases, with 6 bases separating them. There are 12 residues in the CDR3. The CDR3 spells CASSSAEETQYF. In DNA, the CDR3 is TGTGCCAGCAGCTCGGCGGAAGAGACCCAGTACTTC.

This clonotype is medium-sized in the sample. The CDR3: CASSTDGGLGQPQHF. CDR3 in DNA: TGTGCCAGCAGTACAGACGGAGGGTTGGGGCAGCCCCAGCATTTT. The rearrangement uses TRBV12-3 or TRBV12-4 and TRBJ1-5, with D uncertain. With 5 bases removed from V and 7 bases from J, the gap between germline ends came to 18 bases. The CDR3 extends over 15 amino acids.

The chain uses TRBV30 and TRBJ2-7, with 7 positions matching TRBD1. CDR1 is GTSNPN and CDR2 is SVGIG in the germline V gene (reference sequence). This CDR3 is built from 11 residues. V dropped 5 bases and J dropped 5; count of bases not matched to a gene: 3. The CDR3: CAWDRAHEQYF. As DNA, the CDR3 is TGTGCCTGGGACAGGGCCCACGAGCAGTACTTC.

This chain connects TRBV19 to TRBJ2-3, with D unclear. Deletions cut 3 bases from V and 7 bases from J, with 5 bases between. The CDR3 extends over 11 amino acids. Germline V CDR1 and CDR2: LNHDA, SQIVND (reference sequence). The CDR3: CASSILNTQYF. The DNA for the CDR3 is TGTGCCAGTAGTATTTTAAATACGCAGTATTTT.

CDR3 in amino acids: CASSDTGFNQPQHF. The CDR3 DNA sequence: TGTGCCAGCTCAGATACAGGGTTCAATCAGCCCCAGCATTTT. The V and J genes are TRBV18 and TRBJ1-5; tentatively, D is TRBD1 (6 bases). The CDR3 is 14 amino acids. The V end was cut by 5 bases, the J end by 3 bases, with 11 bases between. Germline CDR1 is KGHSH and CDR2 is LQKENI.

This clonotype was detected only a few times. This chain uses TRBV6-2 or TRBV6-3 with TRBJ1-1; D is undetermined. V dropped 5 bases and J dropped 3 bases, with 10 bases sitting between them. Germline V lookup: CDR1 MNHEY, CDR2 SVGEGT. The CDR3 spans 13 residues. CDR3 sequence: CASSRNTDTEAFF. Written as DNA, the CDR3 is TGTGCCAGCAGTCGGAACACCGACACTGAAGCTTTCTTT.

This clonotype was seen more than once but under ten times. The V and J genes are TRBV6-1 and TRBJ1-1; D is possibly TRBD1 (5 bases). The ends were cut back, 1 base at V and 11 bases at J, with 14 bases in the middle. The CDR3 runs to 13 residues. CDR1 MNHNS and CDR2 SASEGT come from the germline V gene. The CDR3, as DNA: TGTGCCAGCAGTGAAGTTTGGGGCCCCAGGGCTTTCTTT. This gives the protein CASSEVWGPRAFF.

V is TRBV6-5 and J is TRBJ1-5; the D gene is possibly TRBD1 (5 bases). V dropped 6 bases and J dropped 0 bases, with 9 bases sitting between them. The length of the CDR3 is 14 residues. CDR1 and CDR2 (germline): MNHEY, SVGAGI. CDR3: CASRGGYSNQPQHF. In DNA form, the CDR3 reads TGTGCCAGCAGGGGGGGGTATAGCAATCAGCCCCAGCATTTT.

V is TRBV19 and J is TRBJ1-6, with D unresolved. The CDR3 contains 14 residues. Deletions cut 5 bases from V and 11 bases from J, with 16 bases between. Per the germline V gene, CDR1 is LNHDA and CDR2 is SQIVND (reference sequence). CDR3 bases: TGTGCCAGTAGTTTTGAGGTTACGGGAGCACCCCTCCACTTT. This translates into CASSFEVTGAPLHF.

The V and J genes are TRBV11-2 and TRBJ2-1, with 8 bases fitting TRBD1. The V gene's germline CDR1 is SGHAT and CDR2 FQNNGV. This CDR3 comprises 15 residues. The J segment lost 1 base and the V segment lost 5 bases, leaving 4 bases of the junction unmatched. The CDR3 region has the DNA TGTGCCAGCAGCCCCGGACAGGGTTCCTACAATGAGCAGTTCTTC. It specifies CASSPGQGSYNEQFF.

The V gene is TRBV7-9, the J gene TRBJ1-1; possibly TRBD1 for D (6 bases). Between the trimmed V and J ends, which lost 7 bases and 3 bases, there was a span of 12 bases. This CDR3 region has 13 residues. The germline V gene has CDR1 SEHNR and CDR2 FQNEAQ (reference sequence). The CDR3, as DNA: TGTGCCAGCACCCCGACAGGAGACACTGAAGCTTTCTTT. Translating gives CASTPTGDTEAFF.

The chain employs TRBV18 and TRBJ1-1; D is perhaps TRBD1 (5 bases). The CDR3 runs 15 residues. CDR1 is KGHSH and CDR2 is LQKENI in the germline V gene. The V and J ends lost 5 bases and 4 bases respectively, with 17 bases between them. The CDR3 DNA follows: TGTGCCAGCTCAAAGGAGGGGACTCGTGTCACTGAAGCTTTCTTT. It is translated as CASSKEGTRVTEAFF.

This clonotype ranks as medium-sized. The chain couples TRBV19 to TRBJ1-5; D gene unclear. The CDR3 has 15 residues. Germline V gene data show CDR1 as LNHDA and CDR2 as SQIVND (reference sequence). The V and J ends lost 3 bases and 2 bases respectively, with 11 bases between them. The CDR3 DNA sequence: TGTGCCAGTAGTATCAGACGGTCGGGCAATCAGCCCCAGCATTTT. Its translation is CASSIRRSGNQPQHF.

In its sample, this clonotype is medium-sized. The chain uses TRBV29-1 and TRBJ1-4, with 8 positions matching TRBD1. The V and J ends lost 6 bases and 7 bases, in that order; junction bases with no gene match: 7. Germline CDR1 reads SQVTM; CDR2 reads ANQGSEA. The CDR3 totals 13 residues. The CDR3 loop reads CSVYGQGSEKLFF. The DNA for the CDR3 is TGCAGCGTCTACGGACAGGGTAGTGAAAAACTGTTTTTT. Drawing the rest from reference TRBV29-1 and TRBJ1-4, the complete variable domain is SAVISQKPSRDICQRGTSLTIQCQVDSQVTMMFWYRQQPGQSLTLIATANQGSEATYESGFVIDKFPISRPNLTFSTLTVSNMSPEDSSIYLCSVYGQGSEKLFFGSGTQLSVL.

The V and J genes are TRBV12-3 or TRBV12-4 and TRBJ1-5, with TRBD1 as a possible D gene (5 bases). The CDR3 totals 14 residues. The ends were cut back, 6 bases at V and 5 bases at J, with 14 bases in the middle. Here the CDR3 DNA reads TGTGCCAGCAGCCGGGGACGGGGGGATCAGCCCCAGCATTTT. It is translated as CASSRGRGDQPQHF.